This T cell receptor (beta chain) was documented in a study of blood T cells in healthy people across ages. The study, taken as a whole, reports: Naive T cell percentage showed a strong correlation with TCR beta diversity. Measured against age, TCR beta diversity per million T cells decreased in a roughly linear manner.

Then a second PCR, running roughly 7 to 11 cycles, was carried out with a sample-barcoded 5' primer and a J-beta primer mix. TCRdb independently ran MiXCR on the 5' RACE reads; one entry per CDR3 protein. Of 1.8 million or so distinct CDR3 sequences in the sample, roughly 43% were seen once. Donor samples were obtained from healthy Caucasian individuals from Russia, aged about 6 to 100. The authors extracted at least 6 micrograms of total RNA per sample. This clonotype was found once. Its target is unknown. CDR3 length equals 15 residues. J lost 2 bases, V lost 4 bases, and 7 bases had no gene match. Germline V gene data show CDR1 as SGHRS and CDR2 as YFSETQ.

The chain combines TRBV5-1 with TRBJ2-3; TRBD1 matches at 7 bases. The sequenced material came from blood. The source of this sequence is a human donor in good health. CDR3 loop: CASSPYDRDTDTQYF. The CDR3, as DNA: TGCGCCAGCAGCCCTTACGACAGGGACACAGATACGCAGTATTTT.